This T cell receptor beta chain was identified during a study of blood T cell repertoires in COVID-19. TCRdb keeps only in-frame clones here, not all; method: immunoSEQ multiplex PCR. The data contain around 220,000 clones, around 83% of them singletons. From germline, CDR1 is PRHDT and CDR2 FYEKMQ (reference sequence). V trimming: 4 bases; J trimming: 9 bases; junction bases outside the gene matches: 11. This CDR3 is built from 16 residues. Recovered status applied to Cohort 3 donors who had two consecutive negative PCRs. It also applied to those with clearance or with symptom resolution. The sample comprised PBMCs or T cells enriched from blood (not recorded which). The V gene is TRBV13, the J gene TRBJ2-1; 11 nucleotides line up with TRBD2. The TCR sequence derives from a woman between 35 and 50 years old who had recovered from COVID-19. CDR3 bases: TGTGCCAGCAGCTCCACCGCTAGCGGGAGGAATAGTGAGCAGTTCTTC. Protein product: CASSSTASGRNSEQFF.